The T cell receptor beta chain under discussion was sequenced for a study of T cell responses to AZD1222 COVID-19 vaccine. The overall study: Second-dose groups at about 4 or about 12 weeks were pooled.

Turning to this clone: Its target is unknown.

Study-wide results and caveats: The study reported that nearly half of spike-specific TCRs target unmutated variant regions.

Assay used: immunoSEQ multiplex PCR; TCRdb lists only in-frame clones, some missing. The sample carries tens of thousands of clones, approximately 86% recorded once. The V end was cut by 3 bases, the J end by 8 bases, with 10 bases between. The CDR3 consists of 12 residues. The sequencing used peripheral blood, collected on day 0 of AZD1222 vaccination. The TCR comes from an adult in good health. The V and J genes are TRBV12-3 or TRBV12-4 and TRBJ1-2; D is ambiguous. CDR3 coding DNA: TGTGCCAGCAGTTTTGAGGGTTGGGGCTACACCTTC. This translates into CASSFEGWGYTF.